These 27 T cell receptor beta chains share one sample of origin, sequenced in a study of blood T cell repertoires in COVID-19. The table came from immunoSEQ multiplex PCR; TCRdb's copy has only in-frame clones and leaves some out. The table has roughly 350,000 clones, roughly 86% seen once. Material for sequencing was peripheral blood. The receptor set was obtained from a woman in her seventies with COVID-19, enrolled during active disease.

The V gene is TRBV6-5, the J gene TRBJ1-2; D gene ambiguous. Germline V CDR1 and CDR2: MNHEY, SVGAGI. V was pared by 7 bases and J by 2 bases, with 11 bases between. The CDR3 contains 13 residues. The CDR3 DNA reads as TGTGCCAGCAAGCCATCTCTCAACTATGGCTACACCTTC. It specifies CASKPSLNYGYTF.

The CDR3 loop is CASSQGQDLYGYTF. The CDR3 nucleotides read TGCGCCAGCAGCCAGGGACAGGACCTCTATGGCTACACCTTC. This chain links TRBV4-1 with TRBJ1-2, with 8 bases lining up with TRBD1. Germline V gene data show CDR1 as MGHRA and CDR2 as YSYEKL. The V and J ends lost 3 bases and 4 bases, in that order; junction bases with no gene match: 4. The CDR3 totals 14 residues.

This clone was seen a single time. This rearrangement joins TRBV7-6 to TRBJ1-2, with a weak D call TRBD1 (6 bases). Trimming pared 5 bases from V and 6 bases from J, leaving 13 bases between. The CDR3 length is 13 residues. CDR1 and CDR2 (germline): SGHVS, FNYEAQ. For the CDR3, the DNA is TGTGCCAGCAGCCCAGGGGAAGAAAATGGCTACACCTTC. Amino acid sequence: CASSPGEENGYTF.

The V gene is TRBV7-9, the J gene TRBJ1-6; D gene uncertain. In germline, CDR1 is SEHNR, CDR2 FQNEAQ (reference sequence). The CDR3 covers 13 residues. Trimming left V 5 bases short and J 10 bases short, with 12 bases between. CDR3 bases: TGTGCCAGCAGCCGCGAGGGAGACTCACCCCTCCACTTT. This translates into CASSREGDSPLHF.

The chain recombines TRBV18 with TRBJ1-3; 11 nucleotides line up with TRBD1. The CDR3 has 16 residues. Trimming took 3 bases from V and 3 from J; bases not matched to a gene: 4. In germline, CDR1 is KGHSH, CDR2 LQKENI. The CDR3 loop is CASSPPGQGVGNTIYF. As DNA, the CDR3 is TGTGCCAGCTCACCGCCGGGACAGGGGGTTGGAAACACCATATATTTT.

The chain is built from TRBV29-1 and TRBJ1-1, with D tentatively TRBD1 (6 bases). With 4 bases removed from V and 3 bases from J, the gap between germline ends came to 12 bases. The CDR3 has 13 amino acids. Germline V gene sequence: CDR1 SQVTM, CDR2 ANQGSEA. This CDR3 is CSVAPGQHTEAFF. The CDR3 DNA reads as TGCAGCGTTGCCCCTGGACAGCACACTGAAGCTTTCTTT.

Of note for this clone: Other DNA sequences of this sample code for an identical CDR3. The rearrangement joins TRBV2 to TRBJ1-1; D possibly corresponds to TRBD1 (5 bases). CDR1 is SNHLY, CDR2 FYNNEI, per germline. Trimming cost V 4 bases and J 4 bases, with 13 bases left between them. This CDR3 is built from 14 residues. Here the CDR3 reads CASSARQGGTEAFF. The CDR3 coding sequence is TGTGCCAGCAGTGCGCGGCAGGGAGGCACTGAAGCTTTCTTT.

This clone occurred many times. This chain links TRBV30 with TRBJ2-2, with TRBD1 matching over 7 bases. Trimming removed 4 bases from V and 5 bases from J; junction bases left unmatched: 7. This CDR3 comprises 14 residues. In germline, CDR1 is GTSNPN, CDR2 SVGIG (reference sequence). CDR3 bases: TGTGCCTGGAACAGGGGAGTGGGGACCGGGGAGCTGTTTTTT. Protein product: CAWNRGVGTGELFF.

J is TRBJ1-2 and V is TRBV29-1; no clear D gene. The CDR3 is made up of 14 amino acids. Germline lookup yields CDR1 SQVTM and CDR2 ANQGSEA. V was shortened by 4 bases and J by 0 bases, with 12 bases between the two germline ends. The CDR3 loop reads CSVVGGDPNYGYTF. The CDR3 DNA reads TGCAGCGTTGTTGGAGGCGATCCTAACTATGGCTACACCTTC.

The chain couples TRBV19 to TRBJ2-4; 13 nucleotides agree with TRBD2. J lost 2 bases, V lost 5 bases, and 3 bases had no gene match. The CDR3 is 16 amino acids. Germline assignment: CDR1 LNHDA and CDR2 SQIVND (reference sequence). CDR3 residues: CASSSGLAGSKNIQYF. CDR3 nucleotide sequence: TGTGCCAGTAGTTCGGGACTAGCGGGGTCCAAAAACATTCAGTACTTC.

The chain couples TRBV3-1 (or the pseudogene TRBV3-2) to TRBJ2-5; 14 positions match TRBD2. CDR1 is LGHDT and CDR2 is YNNKEL in the germline V gene (reference sequence). The CDR3 consists of 17 residues. The ends lost 1 base at V and 3 bases at J; junction bases unmatched: 4. This chain's CDR3 is CASSQGTSGGPEETQYF. The CDR3 bases are TGTGCCAGCAGCCAAGGGACTAGCGGGGGGCCTGAAGAGACCCAGTACTTC.

The chain uses TRBV9 and TRBJ1-4; 7 nucleotides line up with TRBD1. The length of the CDR3 is 14 residues. V shed 4 bases and J 4 bases; nucleotides not matched to a gene: 4. Germline V gene data show CDR1 as SGDLS and CDR2 as YYNGEE. The chain's CDR3 is CASSNRDSNEKLFF. CDR3 sequence (DNA): TGTGCCAGCAGCAACCGGGACAGTAATGAAAAACTGTTTTTT.

This chain joins TRBV28 and TRBJ2-5; 8 bases align to TRBD2. This CDR3 is 14 amino acids long. Germline V CDR1 and CDR2: MDHEN, SYDVKM. Trimming took 4 bases from V and 5 from J; bases not matched to a gene: 6. This chain's CDR3 is CASSSSGGYETQYF. The CDR3 DNA reads as TGTGCCAGCAGTTCGAGCGGGGGTTATGAGACCCAGTACTTC.

This chain connects TRBV2 to TRBJ1-2; the D is unclear. Trimming removed 3 bases from V and 3 bases from J, with 8 bases in between. The germline V gene has CDR1 SNHLY and CDR2 FYNNEI. This CDR3 comprises 13 residues. As DNA, the CDR3 is TGTGCCAGCAGTGAGCGGGCTGACTATGGCTACACCTTC. It codes for CASSERADYGYTF.

V usage is TRBV18 and J usage is TRBJ2-3, with 13 bases that match TRBD2. The germline V gene has CDR1 KGHSH and CDR2 LQKENI. The CDR3 contains 19 residues. J gave up 3 bases and V 5 bases, and 14 bases lay outside the gene matches. In DNA form, the CDR3 reads TGTGCCAGCTCATACGGACTAGCGGGGGAACCCGGGAGGACAGATACGCAGTATTTT. It encodes CASSYGLAGEPGRTDTQYF.

V is TRBV19 and J is TRBJ1-2; TRBD1 is a possible D gene (6 bases). The germline V gene has CDR1 LNHDA and CDR2 SQIVND (reference sequence). The V gene lost 5 bases and the J gene lost 8 bases, with 21 bases spanning the gap. The CDR3 is 15 residues long. The CDR3 DNA is TGTGCCAGTAGTCGATCCGGACAGAACGCGCAAGGCTACACCTTC. This codes for CASSRSGQNAQGYTF.

J is TRBJ2-1 and V is TRBV5-4; 11 bases agree with TRBD2. Germline V CDR1 and CDR2: SGHNT, YYREEE (reference sequence). V shed 3 bases, J shed 11 bases, and the junction held 4 bases outside the gene matches. The CDR3 totals 13 residues. In DNA form, the CDR3 reads TGTGCCAGCAGCTCGGGACTAGCGGCGCAGCAGTTCTTC. Protein product: CASSSGLAAQQFF. The whole variable domain, remainder taken from reference TRBV5-4 and TRBJ2-1, is ETGVTQSPTHLIKTRGQQVTLRCSSQSGHNTVSWYQQALGQGPQFIFQYYREEENGRGNFPPRFSGLQFPNYSSELNVNALELDDSALYLCASSSGLAAQQFFGPGTRLTVL.

The DNA of the CDR3 is TGTGCCAGCAGCACGCGGACAGGGGGCGATGAAGCTTTCTTT. This translates into CASSTRTGGDEAFF. The rearrangement uses TRBV9 and TRBJ1-1; 11 bases map to TRBD1. Trimming cost V 4 bases and J 7 bases; bases outside gene matches: 6. The CDR3 sequence is 14 residues long. Germline CDR1 is SGDLS and CDR2 is YYNGEE.

The CDR3 DNA reads as TGTGCCAGCAGCTCCGACAGAACCTCTGGGGCCAACGTCCTGACTTTC. This codes for CASSSDRTSGANVLTF. The gene calls are TRBV7-8 and TRBJ2-6; D may be TRBD1 (5 bases). CDR1 and CDR2 from the germline V gene are SGHVS and FQNEAQ. The CDR3 totals 16 residues. Trimming stripped 4 bases from V and 0 bases from J, with 10 bases between. The full variable domain, rest sourced from reference TRBV7-8 and TRBJ2-6, is GAGVSQSPRYKVAKRGQDVALRCDPISGHVSLFWYQQALGQGPEFLTYFQNEAQLDKSGLPSDRFFAERPEGSVSTLKIQRTQQEDSAVYLCASSSDRTSGANVLTFGAGSRLTVL.

V is TRBV5-1 and J is TRBJ2-3; D not resolved. The germline gives CDR1 SGHRS, CDR2 YFSETQ. V shed 0 bases and J shed 2 bases, with 7 bases lying between them. CDR3 length equals 14 residues. The CDR3 DNA reads TGCGCCAGCAGCTTGGTACTACACACAGATACGCAGTATTTT. Residues: CASSLVLHTDTQYF.

In its sample, this clone was seen once. The genes are TRBV7-2 and TRBJ1-1, with D unclear. The V and J ends lost 4 bases and 5 bases respectively, with 20 bases between them. The length of the CDR3 is 16 residues. In germline, CDR1 is SGHTA, CDR2 FQGNSA. The DNA for the CDR3 is TGTGCCAGCAGCTCTCTGAACCTCGAGCCGTTGACTGAAGCTTTCTTT. It translates to CASSSLNLEPLTEAFF.

J is TRBJ1-4 and V is TRBV6-1, with TRBD1 matching over 10 bases. The trim removed 4 bases at V and 3 bases at J, leaving 5 bases unmatched. The CDR3 loop spans 16 amino acids. Germline assignment: CDR1 MNHNS and CDR2 SASEGT. The CDR3 region is CASSGQGAEANEKLFF. The CDR3 DNA reads as TGTGCCAGCAGTGGACAGGGGGCTGAGGCTAATGAAAAACTGTTTTTT.

The chain uses TRBV5-1 and TRBJ2-7, with 9 bases identical to TRBD1. V dropped 1 base and J dropped 3; count of bases not matched to a gene: 5. This CDR3 has 15 amino acids. Germline lookup yields CDR1 SGHRS and CDR2 YFSETQ. The CDR3 is CASSLTTGGIYEQYF. The CDR3 DNA sequence: TGCGCCAGCAGCTTGACGACAGGGGGGATCTACGAGCAGTACTTC. Using reference TRBV5-1 and TRBJ2-7 for the parts outside the CDR3, the full variable domain is KAGVTQTPRYLIKTRGQQVTLSCSPISGHRSVSWYQQTPGQGLQFLFEYFSETQRNKGNFPGRFSGRQFSNSRSEMNVSTLELGDSALYLCASSLTTGGIYEQYFGPGTRLTVT.

This chain uses TRBV29-1 with TRBJ2-1; TRBD2 aligns across 11 bases. The germline CDR1 and CDR2 sequences are SQVTM and ANQGSEA. The CDR3 spans 14 residues. With V trimmed by 6 bases and J by 4 bases, 5 bases remained unmatched. Written as DNA, the CDR3 is TGCAGCGTCCCCGGACTAGCGGGTTACAATGAGCAGTTCTTC. Protein product: CSVPGLAGYNEQFF.

The V call is TRBV6-1, the J call TRBJ1-1; D is ambiguous. CDR3 size: 12 residues. Looked up from germline, CDR1 is MNHNS and CDR2 is SASEGT. V was shortened by 4 bases and J by 9 bases, with 12 bases between the two germline ends. This CDR3 is CASSGREVQAFF. The DNA of the CDR3 is TGTGCCAGCAGTGGGCGGGAAGTGCAAGCTTTCTTT.

The chain joins TRBV6-2 or TRBV6-3 to TRBJ1-2; 7 nucleotides match TRBD1. The CDR3 spans 12 residues. J gave up 8 bases and V 5 bases, and 5 bases lay outside the gene matches. Germline CDR1 is MNHEY and CDR2 is SVGEGT. This CDR3 reads CASSDDRVGYTF. The CDR3 coding sequence is TGTGCCAGCAGTGACGACAGGGTCGGCTACACCTTC.

V is TRBV7-2 and J is TRBJ2-5; D perhaps matches TRBD2 (6 bases). Trimming removed 2 bases at V and 4 bases at J, with 14 bases between. This CDR3 spans 15 amino acids. Germline CDR1 SGHTA, CDR2 FQGNSA. CDR3 bases: TGTGCCAGCAGCTTAAACCCGGGGGTTAGAGAGACCCAGTACTTC. Translation: CASSLNPGVRETQYF.